The clone carrying this T cell receptor beta chain was recorded many times. This CDR3 has 14 amino acids. Unmatched junction bases numbered 8, after V lost 7 bases and J lost 4 bases. Germline V lookup: CDR1 MDHEN, CDR2 SYDVKM. The source of the sample is a study of blood T cell repertoires in COVID-19. Overall study context: The samples span acute and convalescent COVID-19 from the United States, Italy and Spain. PBMCs, B-cell-depleted T cells, or T cells were the source of the cDNA or gDNA that made up the material.

As processed by the authors: Estimated nucleated cell counts came from reference gene primer amplification. Using immunoSEQ multiplex PCR, the repertoire was profiled, and TCRdb retains in-frame clones only, with some absent. The V and J calls and clone size were taken over from that table, and D and trimming were inferred from the DNA. The sample lists about 170,000 clones, just under 85% occurring once. The receptor's source is a woman older than 75 with acute or convalescent COVID-19. The chain combines TRBV28 with TRBJ1-1, with TRBD1 matching over 8 bases. Material for sequencing was peripheral blood. CDR3 in DNA: TGTGCCAGCACCAGGACAGGGAGGGCCACTGAAGCTTTCTTT. It codes for CASTRTGRATEAFF.